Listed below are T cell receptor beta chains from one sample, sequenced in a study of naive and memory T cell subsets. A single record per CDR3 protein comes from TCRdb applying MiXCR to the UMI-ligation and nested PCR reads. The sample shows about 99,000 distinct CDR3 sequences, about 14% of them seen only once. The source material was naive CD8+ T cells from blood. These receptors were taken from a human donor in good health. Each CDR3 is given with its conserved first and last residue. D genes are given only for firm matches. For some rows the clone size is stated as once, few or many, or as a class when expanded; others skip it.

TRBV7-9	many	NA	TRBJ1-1	CASRGNMNTEAFF	TGTGCCAGCAGGGGGAACATGAACACTGAAGCTTTCTTT
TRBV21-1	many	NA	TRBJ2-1	CASSKGASGRMSYNEQFF	TGTGCCAGCAGCAAAGGGGCTAGCGGGAGAATGTCCTACAATGAGCAGTTCTTC
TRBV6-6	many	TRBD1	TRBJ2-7	CASSPQGNEQYF	TGTGCCAGCAGCCCACAGGGGAACGAGCAGTACTTC
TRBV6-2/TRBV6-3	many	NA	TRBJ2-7	CASRGGLYLDNYEQYF	TGTGCCTCCCGGGGCGGGCTGTACCTAGACAACTACGAGCAGTACTTC
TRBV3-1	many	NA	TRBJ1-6	CASSQDWTWDNSPLHF	TGTGCCAGCAGCCAAGATTGGACGTGGGATAATTCACCCCTCCACTTT
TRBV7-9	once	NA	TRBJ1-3	CASSLEADPYGSGNTIYF	TGTGCCAGCAGCCTAGAAGCGGACCCGTACGGATCTGGAAACACCATATATTTT
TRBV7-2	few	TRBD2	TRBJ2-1	CASSLSGLAGVAYNEQFF	TGTGCCAGCAGCTTATCTGGGCTAGCGGGAGTCGCCTACAATGAGCAGTTCTTC
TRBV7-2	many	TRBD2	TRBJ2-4	CASSSDHWASGGVGKNIQYF	TGTGCCAGCAGCTCCGATCATTGGGCTAGCGGGGGGGTAGGCAAAAACATTCAGTACTTC
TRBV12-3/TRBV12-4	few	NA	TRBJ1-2	CASSLAGSMGYTF	TGTGCCAGCAGTTTAGCAGGCAGTATGGGCTACACCTTC
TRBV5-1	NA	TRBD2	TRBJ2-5	CASSPRVAGDGETQYF	TGCGCCAGCAGCCCCCGGGTAGCGGGAGACGGAGAGACCCAGTACTTC
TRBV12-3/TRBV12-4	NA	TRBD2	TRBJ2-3	CASSSGLAGAPTDTQYF	TGTGCCAGCAGTTCTGGACTAGCGGGGGCCCCCACAGATACGCAGTATTTT
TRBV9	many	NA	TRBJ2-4	CASSPEQRDSIQYF	TGTGCCAGCAGCCCCGAGCAGAGGGATTCCATTCAGTACTTC
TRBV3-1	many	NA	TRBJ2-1	CASSQTSRRYNEQFF	TGTGCCAGCAGCCAAACGAGTCGACGATACAATGAGCAGTTCTTC
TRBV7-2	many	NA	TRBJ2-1	CASSSLHEQFF	TGTGCCAGCAGCTCACTACATGAGCAGTTCTTC
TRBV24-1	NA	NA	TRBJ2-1	CATSDPGTLYNEQFF	TGTGCCACCAGTGACCCGGGGACCTTATACAATGAGCAGTTCTTC
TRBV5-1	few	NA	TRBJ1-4	CASSSDTTNEKLFF	TGCGCCAGCAGTTCAGATACAACTAATGAAAAACTGTTTTTT
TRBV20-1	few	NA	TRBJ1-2	CSAVWVTSGGYTF	TGCAGTGCTGTTTGGGTCACCAGCGGTGGCTACACCTTC
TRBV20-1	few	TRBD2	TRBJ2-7	CSARVGGEREQYF	TGCAGTGCTAGAGTGGGAGGGGAGCGCGAGCAGTACTTC
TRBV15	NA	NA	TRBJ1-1	CATSREREMSTEAFF	TGTGCCACCAGCAGAGAACGTGAGATGAGCACTGAAGCTTTCTTT
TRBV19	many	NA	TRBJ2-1	CASSISPEDEQFF	TGTGCCAGTAGTATTTCCCCTGAGGATGAGCAGTTCTTC
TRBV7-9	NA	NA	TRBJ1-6	CASSLAASPLHF	TGTGCCAGCAGCTTAGCTGCCTCACCCCTCCACTTT
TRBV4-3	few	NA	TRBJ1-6	CASSQDERNSPLHF	TGCGCCAGCAGCCAAGATGAGCGTAATTCACCCCTCCACTTT
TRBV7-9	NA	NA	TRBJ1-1	CASTASRGEGAFF	TGTGCCAGCACCGCCAGCCGGGGGGAGGGAGCTTTCTTT
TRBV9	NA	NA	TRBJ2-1	CASSPLLSSYNEQFF	TGTGCCAGCAGCCCACTTCTCAGCTCCTACAATGAGCAGTTCTTC
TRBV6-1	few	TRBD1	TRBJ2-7	CASSRTGPTVGEQYF	TGTGCCAGCAGTCGGACAGGTCCTACGGTCGGCGAGCAGTACTTC
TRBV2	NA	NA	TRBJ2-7	CASSVGPPAGGYEQYF	TGTGCCAGCAGTGTTGGGCCCCCGGCTGGGGGGTACGAGCAGTACTTC
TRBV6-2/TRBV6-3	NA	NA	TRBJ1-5	CASSYSRRQPQHF	TGTGCCAGCAGTTACTCGCGCCGTCAGCCCCAGCATTTT
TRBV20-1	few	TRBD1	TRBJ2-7	CSAQKTGEVRYEQYF	TGCAGTGCTCAGAAGACAGGGGAGGTCAGATACGAGCAGTACTTC
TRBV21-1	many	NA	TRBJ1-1	CASSNGRDTQRSEGTEAFF	TGTGCCAGCAGCAACGGTCGAGACACCCAAAGATCAGAAGGAACTGAAGCTTTCTTT
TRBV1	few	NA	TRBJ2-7	CTSTPHGGLAATYEQYF	TGCACCAGCACCCCCCATGGCGGACTAGCGGCCACCTACGAGCAGTACTTC
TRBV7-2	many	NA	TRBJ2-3	CASSFTIAVPGTDTQYF	TGTGCCAGCAGCTTTACTATAGCGGTCCCGGGCACAGATACGCAGTATTTT
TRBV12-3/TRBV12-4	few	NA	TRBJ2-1	CASSPPWGQNSYNEQFF	TGTGCCAGCAGTCCCCCCTGGGGACAAAACTCCTACAATGAGCAGTTCTTC
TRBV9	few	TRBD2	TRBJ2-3	CASSGSLTLLAGGTDTQYF	TGTGCCAGCAGCGGGTCCCTAACCTTGCTAGCGGGAGGCACAGATACGCAGTATTTT
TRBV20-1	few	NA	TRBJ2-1	CSARVRGYNEQFF	TGCAGTGCTAGAGTCAGGGGCTACAATGAGCAGTTCTTC
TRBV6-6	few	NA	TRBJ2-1	CASSSLALDEQFF	TGTGCCAGCAGTTCTCTAGCGCTGGATGAGCAGTTCTTC
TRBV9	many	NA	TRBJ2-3	CASSTQGGSTDTQYF	TGTGCCAGCAGCACACAGGGAGGGAGCACAGATACGCAGTATTTT
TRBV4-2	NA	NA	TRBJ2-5	CASSQDIGNWAQYF	TGTGCCAGCAGCCAAGATATTGGCAATTGGGCCCAGTACTTC
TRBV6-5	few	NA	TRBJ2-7	CASSYESGYEQYF	TGTGCCAGCAGTTACGAGAGTGGCTACGAGCAGTACTTC
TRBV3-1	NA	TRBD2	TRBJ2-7	CASSQPQPGGAREQYF	TGTGCCAGCAGCCAACCTCAGCCGGGGGGGGCCAGGGAGCAGTACTTC
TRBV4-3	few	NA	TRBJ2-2	CASSQNSGELFF	TGCGCCAGCAGCCAAAACTCCGGGGAGCTGTTTTTT
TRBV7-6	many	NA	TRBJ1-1	CASNPRPMNTEAFF	TGTGCCAGCAATCCGAGACCTATGAACACTGAAGCTTTCTTT
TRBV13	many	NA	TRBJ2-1	CASSLWASGNEQFF	TGTGCCAGCAGCTTGTGGGCATCGGGCAATGAGCAGTTCTTC
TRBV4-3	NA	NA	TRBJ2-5	CASSQDRGAIRALQSTQYF	TGCGCCAGCAGCCAAGATCGGGGAGCCATCCGGGCACTCCAGTCGACCCAGTACTTC
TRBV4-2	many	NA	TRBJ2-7	CASSQAREGAYEQYF	TGTGCCAGCAGCCAGGCCCGAGAGGGGGCCTACGAGCAGTACTTC
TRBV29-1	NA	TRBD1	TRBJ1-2	CSVAGQGWWGYTF	TGCAGCGTAGCGGGACAGGGTTGGTGGGGCTACACCTTC
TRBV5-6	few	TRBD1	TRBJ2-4	CASTLLRGPGDIQYF	TGTGCCAGCACCCTCCTCAGGGGGCCCGGAGACATTCAGTACTTC
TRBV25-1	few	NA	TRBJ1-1	CASSLQGMNTEAFF	TGTGCCAGCAGTCTGCAGGGCATGAACACTGAAGCTTTCTTT
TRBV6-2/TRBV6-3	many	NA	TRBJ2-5	CATGPEETQYF	TGTGCCACCGGACCGGAAGAGACCCAGTACTTC
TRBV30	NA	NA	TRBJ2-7	CAWGRRNLYEQYF	TGTGCCTGGGGGAGACGTAACCTCTACGAGCAGTACTTC
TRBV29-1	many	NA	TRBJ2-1	CSASDNSYNEQFF	TGCAGCGCCTCAGATAACTCCTACAATGAGCAGTTCTTC
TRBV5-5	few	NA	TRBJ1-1	CASSLTLEAEAFF	TGTGCCAGCAGCTTGACTCTGGAGGCTGAAGCTTTCTTT
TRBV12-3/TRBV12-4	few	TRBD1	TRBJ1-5	CASSLARDSSNQPQHF	TGTGCCAGCAGTTTAGCCCGGGACAGTAGCAATCAGCCCCAGCATTTT
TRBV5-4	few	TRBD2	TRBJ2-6	CASRPGTSGFSGANVLTF	TGTGCCAGCAGACCCGGGACTAGCGGCTTCTCTGGGGCCAACGTCCTGACTTTC
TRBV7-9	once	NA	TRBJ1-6	CASSSSLSSNSPLHF	TGTGCCAGCAGCTCCAGCTTATCTAGCAATTCACCCCTCCACTTT
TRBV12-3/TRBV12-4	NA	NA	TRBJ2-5	CASSFSAGGQETQYF	TGTGCCAGCAGTTTTTCGGCAGGGGGGCAAGAGACCCAGTACTTC
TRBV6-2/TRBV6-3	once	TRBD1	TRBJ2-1	CATSGTDLYNEQFF	TGTGCCACCTCCGGGACAGATCTGTACAATGAGCAGTTCTTC
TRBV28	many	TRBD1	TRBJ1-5	CASSRTGDGNQPQHF	TGTGCCAGCAGCCGTACAGGGGATGGCAATCAGCCCCAGCATTTT
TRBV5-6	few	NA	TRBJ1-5	CASSLRLGLDQPQHF	TGTGCCAGCAGCCTCCGTTTGGGCCTGGATCAGCCCCAGCATTTT
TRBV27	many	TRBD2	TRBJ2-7	CASSLSRTSGSFYEQYF	TGTGCCAGCAGTTTATCGCGGACTAGCGGGAGCTTTTACGAGCAGTACTTC